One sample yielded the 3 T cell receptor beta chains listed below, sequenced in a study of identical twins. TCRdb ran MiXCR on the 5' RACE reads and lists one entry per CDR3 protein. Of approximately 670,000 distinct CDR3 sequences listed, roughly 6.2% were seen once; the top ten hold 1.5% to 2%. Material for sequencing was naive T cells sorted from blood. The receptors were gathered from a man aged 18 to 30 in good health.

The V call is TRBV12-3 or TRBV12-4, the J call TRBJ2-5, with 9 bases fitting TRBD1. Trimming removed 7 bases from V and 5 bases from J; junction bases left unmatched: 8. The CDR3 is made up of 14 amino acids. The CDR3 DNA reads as TGTGCCAGCACCGAGGACAGGGGAGGGGAGACCCAGTACTTC. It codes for CASTEDRGGETQYF.

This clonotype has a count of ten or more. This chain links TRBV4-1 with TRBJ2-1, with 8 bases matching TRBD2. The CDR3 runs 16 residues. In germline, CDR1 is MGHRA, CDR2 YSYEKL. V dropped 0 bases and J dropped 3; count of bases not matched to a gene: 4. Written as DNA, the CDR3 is TGCGCCAGCAGCCAAGAGTCTAGCGGGCGCTACAATGAGCAGTTCTTC. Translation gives CASSQESSGRYNEQFF.

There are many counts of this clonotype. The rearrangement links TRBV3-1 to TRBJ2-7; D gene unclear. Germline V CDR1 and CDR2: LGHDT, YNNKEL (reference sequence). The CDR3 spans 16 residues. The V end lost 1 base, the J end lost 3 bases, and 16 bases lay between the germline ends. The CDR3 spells CASSQGYSGANYEQYF. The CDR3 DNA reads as TGTGCCAGCAGCCAAGGCTACTCCGGAGCCAACTACGAGCAGTACTTC.